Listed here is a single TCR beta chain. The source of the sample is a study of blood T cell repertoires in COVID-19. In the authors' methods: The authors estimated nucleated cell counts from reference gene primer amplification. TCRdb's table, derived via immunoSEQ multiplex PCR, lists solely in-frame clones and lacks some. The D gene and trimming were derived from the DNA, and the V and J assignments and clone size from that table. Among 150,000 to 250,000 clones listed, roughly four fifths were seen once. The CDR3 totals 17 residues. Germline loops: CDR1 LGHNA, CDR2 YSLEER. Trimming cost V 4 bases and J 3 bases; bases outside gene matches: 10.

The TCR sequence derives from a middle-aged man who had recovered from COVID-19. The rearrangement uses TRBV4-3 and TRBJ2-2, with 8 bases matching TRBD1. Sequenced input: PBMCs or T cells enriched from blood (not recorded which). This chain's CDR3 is CASSRTWRGQDTGELFF. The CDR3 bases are TGCGCCAGCAGCCGCACTTGGAGGGGACAGGACACCGGGGAGCTGTTTTTT.